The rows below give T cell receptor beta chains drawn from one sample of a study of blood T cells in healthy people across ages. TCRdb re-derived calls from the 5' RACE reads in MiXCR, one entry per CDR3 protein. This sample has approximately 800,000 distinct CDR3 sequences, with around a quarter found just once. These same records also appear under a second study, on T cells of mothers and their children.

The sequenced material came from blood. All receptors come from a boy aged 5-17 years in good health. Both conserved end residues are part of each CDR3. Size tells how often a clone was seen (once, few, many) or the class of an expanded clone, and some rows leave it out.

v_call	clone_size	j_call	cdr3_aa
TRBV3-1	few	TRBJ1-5	CASSQEGYQPQHF
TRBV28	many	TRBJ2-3	CASTPGLAGGGTQYF
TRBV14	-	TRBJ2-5	CASSQARGRSQYF
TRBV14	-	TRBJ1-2	CASSQDLGRVAYGYTF
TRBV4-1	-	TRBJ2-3	CASSQRQGARADTQYF
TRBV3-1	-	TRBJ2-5	CASSQELRNQETQYF
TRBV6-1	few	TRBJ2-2	CASTRVLGNTGELFF
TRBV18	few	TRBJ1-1	CASSPYNTEAFF
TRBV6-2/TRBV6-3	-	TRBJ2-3	CASKRGATDTQYF
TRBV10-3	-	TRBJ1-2	CAISELRFRGYTF
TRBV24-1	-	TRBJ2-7	CATSRQGDEQYF
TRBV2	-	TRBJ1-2	CASSEIRGPEGGYTF
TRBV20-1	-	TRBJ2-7	CSASLTGGYEQYF
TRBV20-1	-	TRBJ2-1	CSASGRGQLTYNEQFF
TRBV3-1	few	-	CASSQVRTYNEQFF
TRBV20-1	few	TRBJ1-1	CSARDKGTVAWNTEAFF
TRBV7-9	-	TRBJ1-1	CASSPLGAMAFF
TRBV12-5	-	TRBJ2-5	CASGLGVTSGLGGQETQYF
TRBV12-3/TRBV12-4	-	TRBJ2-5	CASRLTGGGETQYF
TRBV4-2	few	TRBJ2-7	CASTQGPGGYSYEQYF
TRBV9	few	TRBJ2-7	CASSVGTTSYEQYF
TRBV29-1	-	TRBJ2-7	CSSRVGQGQYF
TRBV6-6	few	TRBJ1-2	CASSRGEGGYTF
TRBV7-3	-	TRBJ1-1	CASSTAQGTEAFF
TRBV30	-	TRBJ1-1	CAWNGGVTEAFF
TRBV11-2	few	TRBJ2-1	CASSLAGEGPEQFF
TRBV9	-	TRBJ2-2	CASSASRELFF
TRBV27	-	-	CASSLDRGNYNEQFF
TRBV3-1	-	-	CASSQNRGDEQYF
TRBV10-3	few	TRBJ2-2	CAISESKGNTGELFF
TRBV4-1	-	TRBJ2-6	CASSQQTGSGANVLTF
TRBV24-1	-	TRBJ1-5	CATSDSRVRGPQHF